This TCR beta chain is drawn from a study of blood T cell repertoires in COVID-19. Study background: PBMCs, B-cell-depleted T cells, or T cells provided the cDNA or gDNA that made up the material.

In the original workflow: Reference gene primer amplification gave nucleated cell count estimates. TCRdb's copy holds only in-frame clones and misses some; the assay was immunoSEQ multiplex PCR. The DNA was the basis for D and trimming; V, J and clone size are from that table. The sample includes around 79,000 clones, about 87% of them seen just once. V gave up 4 bases and J gave up 8 bases; unmatched junction bases: 2. Germline V gives CDR1 SEHNR, CDR2 FQNEAQ (reference sequence). The CDR3 has 14 amino acids. The TCR sequence derives from a human donor in a cohort sampled during active COVID-19. J is TRBJ1-6 and V is TRBV7-9; 10 nucleotides line up with TRBD1. What was sequenced was peripheral blood. The CDR3 DNA reads as TGTGCCAGCAGCTCCGGGACAGGGGATTCACCCCTCCACTTT. This encodes CASSSGTGDSPLHF.